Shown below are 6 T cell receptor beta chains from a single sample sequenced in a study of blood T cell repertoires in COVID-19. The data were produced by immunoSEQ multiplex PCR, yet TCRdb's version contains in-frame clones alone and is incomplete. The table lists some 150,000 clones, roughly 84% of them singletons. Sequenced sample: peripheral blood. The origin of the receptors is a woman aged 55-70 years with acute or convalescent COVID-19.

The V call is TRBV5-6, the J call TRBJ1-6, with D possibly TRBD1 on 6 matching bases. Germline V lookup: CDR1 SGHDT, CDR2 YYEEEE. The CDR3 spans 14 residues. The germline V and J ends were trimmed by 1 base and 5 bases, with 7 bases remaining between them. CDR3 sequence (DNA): TGTGCCAGCAGCTTGTCAGGGGATAATTCACCCCTCCACTTT. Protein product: CASSLSGDNSPLHF. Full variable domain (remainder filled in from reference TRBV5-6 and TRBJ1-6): DAGVTQSPTHLIKTRGQQVTLRCSPKSGHDTVSWYQQALGQGPQFIFQYYEEEERQRGNFPDRFSGHQFPNYSSELNVNALLLGDSALYLCASSLSGDNSPLHFGNGTRLTVT.

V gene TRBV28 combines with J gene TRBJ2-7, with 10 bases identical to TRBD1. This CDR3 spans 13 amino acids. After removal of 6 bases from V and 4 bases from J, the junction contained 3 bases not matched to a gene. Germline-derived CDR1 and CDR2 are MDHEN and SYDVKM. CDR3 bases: TGTGCCAGCAGCGGGGACAGGGGTTACGAGCAGTACTTC. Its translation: CASSGDRGYEQYF.

CDR3 in amino acids: CASSLRTSGTDTQYF. CDR3 bases: TGTGCCAGCAGCTTAAGGACATCCGGCACAGATACGCAGTATTTT. The chain links TRBV7-2 to TRBJ2-3; D might be TRBD1 (5 bases). Trimming stripped 2 bases from V and 1 base from J, with 10 bases between. The germline V gene encodes CDR1 SGHTA and CDR2 FQGNSA. This CDR3 has 15 amino acids.

The CDR3 DNA reads TGTGCCAGCAGTTTAATGGACGGGGGCAATCAGCCCCAGCATTTT. Translated, it gives CASSLMDGGNQPQHF. The V call is TRBV27, the J call TRBJ1-5, with D unresolved. CDR3 size: 15 residues. Deletions cut 2 bases from V and 2 bases from J, with 10 bases between. The germline CDR1 and CDR2 sequences are MNHEY and SMNVEV (reference sequence).

The CDR3 spells CASSYYNIEQFF. The CDR3 nucleotides are TGTGCCAGCAGTTACTATAACATTGAGCAGTTCTTC. The chain employs TRBV6-2 or TRBV6-3 and TRBJ2-1; no firm D call. The CDR3 spans 12 residues. Germline-derived CDR1 and CDR2 are MNHEY and SVGEGT. Trimming shortened V by 1 base and J by 9 bases, and 7 bases separated the two germline ends.

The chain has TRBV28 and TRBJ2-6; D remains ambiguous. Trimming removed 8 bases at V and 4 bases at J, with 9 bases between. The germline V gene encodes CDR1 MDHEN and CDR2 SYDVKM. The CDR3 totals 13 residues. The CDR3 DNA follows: TGTGCCAGCGTTACGCGAGGGGCCAACGTCCTGACTTTC. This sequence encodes CASVTRGANVLTF.